The entry below gives a single T cell receptor (beta chain) sequence along with its context. The target antigen is unknown. One end of the junction varies from germline; a read error may be responsible. The entry originates in a study of T cells in Graves' hyperthyroidism and ophthalmopathy. Study observations and caveats: In blood, most of the thyroid clonotypes expanded above 0.001 were also present.

Enrolled ophthalmopathy patients presented with a Clinical Activity Score of at least 3, a NOSPECS grade of at least 4, and disease duration under 3 months. It was uncontrolled infection, other autoimmune disease, pregnancy or lactation that excluded patients. TCR beta CDR3 regions were amplified from RNA transcripts. TCR CDR3 regions were first amplified by RT-PCR with HTBI primers. Via MiXCR, TCRdb re-called the multiplex PCR reads, giving one row per CDR3 protein. The sample carries hundreds of thousands of distinct CDR3 sequences, about 14% recorded once. The CDR3 contains 13 residues. Germline V gene sequence: CDR1 SEHNR, CDR2 FQNEAQ (reference sequence).

This chain joins TRBV7-9 and TRBJ2-7; D not resolved. Material for sequencing was blood. The receptor comes from a man between 18 and 35 years old with Graves' ophthalmopathy. In DNA, the CDR3 is TGTGCCAGCAGCCTAGACAACCCCTGCGAGCAATACTTC. It translates to CASSLDNPCEQYF.